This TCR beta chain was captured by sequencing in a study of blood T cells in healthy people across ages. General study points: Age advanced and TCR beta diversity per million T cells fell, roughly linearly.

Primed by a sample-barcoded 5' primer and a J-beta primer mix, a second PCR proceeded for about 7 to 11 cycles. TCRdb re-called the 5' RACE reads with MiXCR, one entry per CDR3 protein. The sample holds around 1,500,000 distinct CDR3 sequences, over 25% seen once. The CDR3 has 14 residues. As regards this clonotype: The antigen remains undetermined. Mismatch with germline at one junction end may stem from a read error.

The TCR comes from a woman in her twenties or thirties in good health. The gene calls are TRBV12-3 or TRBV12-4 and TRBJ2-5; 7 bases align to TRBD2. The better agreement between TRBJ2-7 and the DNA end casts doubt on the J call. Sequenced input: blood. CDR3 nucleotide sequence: TGTGCCAACAGTTTAGGGAGGGTGCGAGACGAGCAGTACTTC. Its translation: CANSLGRVRDEQYF.